Below, 10 T cell receptor beta chains from the same sample are listed, as sequenced in a study of blood T cell repertoires in COVID-19. Profiling relied on immunoSEQ multiplex PCR, and the TCRdb table lists in-frame clones only, not all of them. This sample has roughly 280,000 clones, with approximately 90% found just once. The specimen was PBMCs or T cells enriched from blood (not recorded which). The receptors were gathered from a woman aged 25 to 39 with acute COVID-19.

A single count supports this clone. Written as DNA, the CDR3 is TGTGCCAGCAGCCCGGGGACAGGCCCAGAGGGGGAGCTGTTTTTT. It encodes CASSPGTGPEGELFF. The genes are TRBV3-1 (or the pseudogene TRBV3-2) and TRBJ2-2; TRBD1 matches 8 bases. Germline values: CDR1 LGHDT, CDR2 YNNKEL (reference sequence). Trimming cost V 4 bases and J 8 bases; bases outside gene matches: 9. CDR3 size: 15 residues.

The V gene is TRBV7-3, the J gene TRBJ2-3, with D tentatively TRBD2 (6 bases). Trimming stripped 3 bases from V and 2 bases from J, with 9 bases between. The length of the CDR3 is 14 residues. CDR1 is SGHTA, CDR2 FQGTGA, per germline. CDR3 sequence reads: CASSLGLPTDTQYF. The DNA of the CDR3 is TGTGCCAGCAGCTTGGGACTGCCCACAGATACGCAGTATTTT.

The chain is built from TRBV6-5 and TRBJ1-2; D uncertain. There are 14 residues in the CDR3. With 6 bases removed from V and 0 bases from J, the gap between germline ends came to 11 bases. CDR1 and CDR2 (germline): MNHEY, SVGAGI. CDR3 sequence (DNA): TGTGCCAGCAGCCCCTCGGGATCTAACTATGGCTACACCTTC. Amino acid sequence: CASSPSGSNYGYTF.

The rearrangement joins TRBV28 to TRBJ2-1; possibly TRBD2 for D (7 bases). CDR3 length: 15 amino acids. The germline CDR1 and CDR2 sequences are MDHEN and SYDVKM. Trimming left V 6 bases short and J 13 bases short, with 25 bases between. The CDR3 bases are TGTGCCAGCAGCCCCCCGGGACAACTACTAGCGCTCCAGTTCTTC. Its translation is CASSPPGQLLALQFF.

V is TRBV9 and J is TRBJ2-2; 7 bases are a match to TRBD1. The CDR3 consists of 15 residues. CDR1 SGDLS and CDR2 YYNGEE come from the germline V gene. V trimming: 0 bases; J trimming: 2 bases; junction bases outside the gene matches: 1. The CDR3 nucleotides read TGTGCCAGCAGCGTAGGGGACAGTAACACCGGGGAGCTGTTTTTT. As protein: CASSVGDSNTGELFF.

This clone was detected once. The V and J genes are TRBV9 and TRBJ2-1; 9 bases line up with TRBD2. V gave up 3 bases and J gave up 9 bases; unmatched junction bases: 7. Per the germline V gene, CDR1 is SGDLS and CDR2 is YYNGEE. The CDR3 sequence is 14 residues long. In DNA form, the CDR3 reads TGTGCCAGCAGCGCCGCGGGAGGGCCTAGTGAGCAGTTCTTC. This gives the protein CASSAAGGPSEQFF.

The rearrangement links TRBV4-1 to TRBJ2-7, with D tentatively TRBD2 (6 bases). The CDR3 is made up of 16 amino acids. Trimming stripped 1 base from V and 3 bases from J, with 16 bases between. Per the germline V gene, CDR1 is MGHRA and CDR2 is YSYEKL. The CDR3 protein is CASSQGSGTANYEQYF. The CDR3 DNA reads TGCGCCAGCAGCCAAGGGTCCGGGACTGCAAACTACGAGCAGTACTTC.

This chain uses TRBV7-2 with TRBJ2-7; D gene uncertain. V lost 5 bases, J lost 7 bases, and 15 bases lay in between. Germline loops: CDR1 SGHTA, CDR2 FQGNSA. CDR3 length: 13 residues. CDR3 in DNA: TGTGCCAGCAGCATAGACATCCTCGAAGAGCAGTACTTC. Translating it yields CASSIDILEEQYF.

The chain links TRBV7-2 to TRBJ1-5; D not certain. Germline CDR1 SGHTA, CDR2 FQGNSA. Trimming cost V 5 bases and J 6 bases, with 8 bases left between them. This CDR3 region has 12 residues. The CDR3 DNA reads TGTGCCAGCAGCCGCCTATTTCAGCCCCAGCATTTT. Translating it yields CASSRLFQPQHF.

The chain has TRBV5-6 and TRBJ2-2; 9 bases align to TRBD1. Unmatched junction bases numbered 6, after V lost 6 bases and J lost 3 bases. The CDR3 loop spans 15 amino acids. The V gene's germline CDR1 is SGHDT and CDR2 YYEEEE. The DNA for the CDR3 is TGTGCCAGCACACCCTGGGACAGGGACACCGGGGAGCTGTTTTTT. Protein: CASTPWDRDTGELFF. The variable domain in full, completed from reference TRBV5-6 and TRBJ2-2, reads DAGVTQSPTHLIKTRGQQVTLRCSPKSGHDTVSWYQQALGQGPQFIFQYYEEEERQRGNFPDRFSGHQFPNYSSELNVNALLLGDSALYLCASTPWDRDTGELFFGEGSRLTVL.